This TCR beta chain emerged from a study of vaccination effects on CD4 cells after COVID-19. As regards this clone: What it binds is not known.

Sequencing followed a ViraFEST assay step that expanded antigen-specific CD4+ T cells with viral peptide pools. A roughly 10-day culture period preceded the isolation of CD4+ T cells. According to PCR results, the person was infected with SARS-CoV-2 between March and December 2020. This CDR3 is built from 14 residues. The trim removed 5 bases at V and 3 bases at J, leaving 7 bases unmatched. CDR1 is SGHRS, CDR2 YFSETQ, per germline. The table came from immunoSEQ multiplex PCR; TCRdb's copy has only in-frame clones and leaves some out. The table lists approximately 19,000 clones, 74% of them singletons. Whole-study findings and limits: In people who had recovered, most post-vaccine spike-reactive clones were new vaccine-induced clones.

This clonotype was obtained from a human donor who had a prior SARS-CoV-2 infection. The material sequenced was CD4+ T cells from PBMCs cultured with a peptide pool, taken before COVID-19 vaccination. The chain couples TRBV5-1 to TRBJ2-7; 8 bases agree with TRBD1. This CDR3 reads CASRGVGQGYEQYF. For the CDR3, the DNA is TGCGCCAGCAGAGGGGTCGGACAGGGCTACGAGCAGTACTTC.